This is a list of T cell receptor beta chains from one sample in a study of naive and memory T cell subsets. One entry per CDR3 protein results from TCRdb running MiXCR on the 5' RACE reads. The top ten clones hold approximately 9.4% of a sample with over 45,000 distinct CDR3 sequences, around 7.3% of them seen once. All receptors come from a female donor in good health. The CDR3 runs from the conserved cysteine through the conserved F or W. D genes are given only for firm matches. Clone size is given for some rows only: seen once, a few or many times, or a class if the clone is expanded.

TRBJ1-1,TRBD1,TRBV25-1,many,TGTGCCAGCAGTGAATTGGGACAGGGAGTGAACACTGAAGCTTTCTTT,CASSELGQGVNTEAFF
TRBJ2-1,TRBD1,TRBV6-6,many,TGTGCCAGCAGTTACGGTGGTACAGGGGCAGTCAAAGAGCAGTTCTTC,CASSYGGTGAVKEQFF
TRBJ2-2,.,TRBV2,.,TGTGCCAGCAGGGCTGTAGACACCGGGGAGCTGTTTTTT,CASRAVDTGELFF
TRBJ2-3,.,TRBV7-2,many,TGTGCCAGCAGGGCGAGGGCCGCCTCCCCAGATACGCAGTATTTT,CASRARAASPDTQYF
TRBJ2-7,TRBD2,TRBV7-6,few,TGTGCCAGCAGCTTGTCGTTCGGGGGGTCCTACGAGCAGTACTTC,CASSLSFGGSYEQYF
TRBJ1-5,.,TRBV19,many,TGTGCCAGTAGAGATGCAGGGCATCAGCCCCAGCATTTT,CASRDAGHQPQHF
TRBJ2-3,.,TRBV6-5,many,TGTGCCAGCAGTTACCCCTGGGCCTATGCAGGGGCAGATACGCAGTATTTT,CASSYPWAYAGADTQYF
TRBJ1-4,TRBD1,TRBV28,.,TGTGCCAGCGGGGACAGGGTAGAAGAAAAACTGTTTTTT,CASGDRVEEKLFF
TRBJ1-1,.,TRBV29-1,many,TGCAGCGGAAATAACAGAAGGAACACTGAAGCTTTCTTT,CSGNNRRNTEAFF
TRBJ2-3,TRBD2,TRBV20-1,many,TGCAGTGCGAATCCGACTAGCGGGGGCGGGAATACGCAGTATTTT,CSANPTSGGGNTQYF
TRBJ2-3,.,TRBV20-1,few,TGCAGTGCTAATGGATGGGGAGTCCTTTCAGATACGCAGTATTTT,CSANGWGVLSDTQYF
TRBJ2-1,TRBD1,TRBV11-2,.,TGTGCCAGCGGGACAGGCGTCCTCTACAATGAGCAGTTCTTC,CASGTGVLYNEQFF
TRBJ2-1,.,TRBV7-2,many,TGTGCCAGCAGCTTAGGGCCCACCACTGAGCAGTTCTTC,CASSLGPTTEQFF
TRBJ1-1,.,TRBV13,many,TGTGCCAGCAGCCGTCGGTTTGGCTACGCTGAAGCTTTCTTT,CASSRRFGYAEAFF
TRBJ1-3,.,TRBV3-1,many,TGTGCCAGCAGCTCCCCCGTCGGACCCTCGGGAGGAAACACCATATATTTT,CASSSPVGPSGGNTIYF
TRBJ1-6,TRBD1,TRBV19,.,TGTGCCAGTAGCGACAGGGGTGGGTGGAATTCACCCCTCCACTTT,CASSDRGGWNSPLHF
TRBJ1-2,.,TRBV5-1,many,TGCGCCAGCAGCTTGGCCGGGAAAAACTATGGCTACACCTTC,CASSLAGKNYGYTF
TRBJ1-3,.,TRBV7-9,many,TGTGCCAGCAGCTTAATCAGGGGAAACACCATATATTTT,CASSLIRGNTIYF
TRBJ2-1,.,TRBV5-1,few,TGCGCCAGCAGCAACGGATACAATGAGCAGTTCTTC,CASSNGYNEQFF
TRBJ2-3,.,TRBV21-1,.,TGTGCCAGCAATTCACAGGGGGACACCGGGGCAGATACGCAGTATTTT,CASNSQGDTGADTQYF
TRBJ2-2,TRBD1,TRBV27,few,TGTGCCAGCAGTTCAAAGTCTGGGACAGGGGCCCTGAACACCGGGGAGCTGTTTTTT,CASSSKSGTGALNTGELFF
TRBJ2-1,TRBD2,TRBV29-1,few,TGCAGCGTTCTAGCGGACTCCTACAATGAGCAGTTCTTC,CSVLADSYNEQFF
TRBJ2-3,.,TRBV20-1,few,TGCAGTGCTAGAGAAGGTACGGCGACAGATACGCAGTATTTT,CSAREGTATDTQYF
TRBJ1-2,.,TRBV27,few,TGTGCCAGCAGCTCCGGGACACCGGCGAATGGCGACACCTTC,CASSSGTPANGDTF
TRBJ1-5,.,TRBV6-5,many,TGTGCCAGCAGTGCGACCACTCAGCCCCAGCATTTT,CASSATTQPQHF
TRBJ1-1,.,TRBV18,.,TGTGCCAGCTCACCCAAGGAGGGGAAAGCTTTCTTT,CASSPKEGKAFF
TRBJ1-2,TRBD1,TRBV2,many,TGTGCCAGCAGTCCCGGGACAGGTAATGGCTACACCTTC,CASSPGTGNGYTF
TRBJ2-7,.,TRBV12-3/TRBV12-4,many,TGTGCCAGCAGTAAAAGAAGGGGGTCCGACGAGCAGTACTTC,CASSKRRGSDEQYF
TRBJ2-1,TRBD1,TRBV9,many,TGTGCCAGCACCCAGACCGGGACAGCCTCCTACAATGAGCAGTTCTTC,CASTQTGTASYNEQFF
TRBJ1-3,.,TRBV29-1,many,TGCAGCGTCGCCGGACAGGGAAACACCATATATTTT,CSVAGQGNTIYF
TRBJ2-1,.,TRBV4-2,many,TGTGCCAGCAGCCAAGTCCGGGACCTGTGGGGCGGCTTCAATGAGCAGTTCTTC,CASSQVRDLWGGFNEQFF